Listed here are 12 T cell receptor beta chains from one sample, sequenced in a study of blood T cell repertoires in COVID-19. Here immunoSEQ multiplex PCR was the method, and the copy in TCRdb shows in-frame clones only, minus some. The sample lists approximately 85,000 clones, roughly 85% occurring once. Sequencing was performed on peripheral blood. Source of these receptors: a man in his fifties or sixties with active or convalescent COVID-19.

The chain carries TRBV19 and TRBJ2-5; 9 bases map to TRBD2. The germline V gene encodes CDR1 LNHDA and CDR2 SQIVND (reference sequence). The CDR3 contains 15 residues. The V gene end was trimmed by 5 bases and the J gene end by 5 bases; junction bases not matched to a gene: 9. CDR3 nucleotides: TGTGCCAGTAGTTCTCCGGGACTAGCATCGGAGACCCAGTACTTC. Its translation is CASSSPGLASETQYF.

The rearrangement joins TRBV5-4 to TRBJ2-2; no clear D gene. CDR1 is SGHNT, CDR2 YYREEE, per germline (reference sequence). V gave up 0 bases and J gave up 2 bases, with 5 bases separating them. This CDR3 comprises 14 residues. In nucleotides, the CDR3 is TGTGCCAGCAGCTTGGAGCAAAACACCGGGGAGCTGTTTTTT. Protein: CASSLEQNTGELFF.

This chain joins TRBV21-1 and TRBJ1-4; TRBD1, the table's D call, was not compared with the DNA. TRBV21-1 is given as a pseudogene. The CDR3 has 20 amino acids. The CDR3 region is CASSTPIDRDRWNRGEKLFF. The DNA of the CDR3 is TGTGCCAGCAGCACCCCCATTGACCGGGACAGGTGGAACAGGGGGGAAAAACTGTTTTTT.

A remark on this clone: This sample includes further DNA sequences coding for the same CDR3. This chain joins TRBV5-1 and TRBJ1-5, with TRBD1 identical over 12 bases. The V segment lost 4 bases and the J segment 7 bases; nucleotides outside the gene matches: 3. This CDR3 has 14 residues. Germline V gene lookup returns CDR1 SGHRS and CDR2 YFSETQ. The CDR3 spells CASSLGTGGQPQHF. The DNA for the CDR3 is TGCGCCAGCAGCCTCGGGACAGGGGGCCAGCCCCAGCATTTT.

This clone was seen only once. This sequence joins TRBV9 and TRBJ1-2; 8 positions match TRBD1. Per the germline V gene, CDR1 is SGDLS and CDR2 is YYNGEE. The J segment lost 8 bases and the V segment lost 3 bases, leaving 6 bases of the junction unmatched. The CDR3 totals 13 residues. CDR3 sequence: CASSAGTGYGYTF. The DNA of the CDR3 is TGTGCCAGCAGCGCCGGGACAGGTTACGGCTACACCTTC.

This chain joins TRBV12-3 or TRBV12-4 and TRBJ1-2, with no clear D. V lost 3 bases and J lost 13, with 15 bases in between. The CDR3 sequence is 12 residues long. CDR3 nucleotides: TGTGCCAGCAGTTTTATGTGGCAGGCTCCCACCTTC. Amino acid sequence: CASSFMWQAPTF.

The chain has TRBV3-1 (or the pseudogene TRBV3-2) and TRBJ2-2; the match to TRBD2 covers 8 bases. This CDR3 spans 16 amino acids. Looked up from germline, CDR1 is LGHDT and CDR2 is YNNKEL (reference sequence). V dropped 4 bases and J dropped 5; count of bases not matched to a gene: 9. CDR3 residues: CASSPTSGLGTGELFF. CDR3 sequence (DNA): TGTGCCAGCAGCCCCACTTCGGGACTAGGGACCGGGGAGCTGTTTTTT.

The rearrangement joins TRBV2 to TRBJ1-4; 7 positions match TRBD1. The CDR3 length is 14 residues. Trimming removed 8 bases from V and 3 bases from J; junction bases left unmatched: 6. Germline V gene data show CDR1 as SNHLY and CDR2 as FYNNEI. The CDR3 protein is CASRQGGPNEKLFF. The CDR3 coding sequence is TGTGCCAGCCGTCAGGGGGGTCCTAATGAAAAACTGTTTTTT.

The V and J genes are TRBV13 and TRBJ2-4; D possibly corresponds to TRBD2 (6 bases). Looked up from germline, CDR1 is PRHDT and CDR2 is FYEKMQ (reference sequence). The CDR3 is made up of 14 amino acids. V was pared by 4 bases and J by 4 bases, with 11 bases between. This CDR3 reads CASSSEGLKNIQYF. CDR3 nucleotide sequence: TGTGCCAGCAGCTCGGAGGGACTTAAAAACATTCAGTACTTC. Combining the CDR3 with reference TRBV13 and TRBJ2-4 gives the whole variable domain AAGVIQSPRHLIKEKRETATLKCYPIPRHDTVYWYQQGPGQDPQFLISFYEKMQSDKGSIPDRFSAQQFSDYHSELNMSSLELGDSALYFCASSSEGLKNIQYFGAGTRLSVL.

The DNA of the CDR3 is TGTGCCAGCAGCTTAGGTCGGGGTCGCGAGCAGTACTTC. Amino acids: CASSLGRGREQYF. V gene TRBV7-2 combines with J gene TRBJ2-7, with D perhaps TRBD2 (5 bases). This CDR3 is 13 amino acids long. V shed 1 base and J shed 6 bases, with 10 bases lying between them. The germline gives CDR1 SGHTA, CDR2 FQGNSA.

The chain joins TRBV30 to TRBJ1-5; the D gene is possibly TRBD1 (5 bases). This CDR3 is 12 amino acids long. From germline, CDR1 is GTSNPN and CDR2 SVGIG (reference sequence). Trimming removed 0 bases at V and 8 bases at J, with 8 bases between. CDR3 region: CAWSVPGKPQHF. CDR3 nucleotide sequence: TGTGCCTGGAGTGTACCAGGGAAGCCCCAGCATTTT.

This clone was found a few times. This chain connects TRBV6-5 to TRBJ2-2, with D uncertain. The CDR3 runs 13 residues. The V gene's germline CDR1 is MNHEY and CDR2 SVGAGI. V was trimmed by 4 bases and J by 4 bases, leaving 7 bases between them. CDR3 DNA sequence: TGTGCCAGCAGTTCGCCGGGCACCGGGGAGCTGTTTTTT. Protein sequence: CASSSPGTGELFF.